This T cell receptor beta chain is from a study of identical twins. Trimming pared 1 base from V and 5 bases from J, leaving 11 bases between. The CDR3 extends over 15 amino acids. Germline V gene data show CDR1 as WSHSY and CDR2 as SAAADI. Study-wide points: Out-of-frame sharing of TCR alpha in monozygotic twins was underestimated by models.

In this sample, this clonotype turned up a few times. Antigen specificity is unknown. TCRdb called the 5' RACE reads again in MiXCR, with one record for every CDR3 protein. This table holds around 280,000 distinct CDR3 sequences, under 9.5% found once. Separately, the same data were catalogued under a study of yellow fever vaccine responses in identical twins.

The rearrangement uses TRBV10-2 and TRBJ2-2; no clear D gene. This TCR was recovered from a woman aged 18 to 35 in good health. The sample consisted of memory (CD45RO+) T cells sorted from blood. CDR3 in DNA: TGCGCCAGCAGTGAGTTTATCGTGGTTACCGGGGAGCTGTTTTTT. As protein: CASSEFIVVTGELFF.